One sample yielded the 17 T cell receptor beta chains listed below, sequenced in a study of T cell responses to AZD1222 COVID-19 vaccine. Here immunoSEQ multiplex PCR was the method, and the copy in TCRdb shows in-frame clones only, minus some. This sample has about 92,000 clones, with about nine tenths found just once. This specimen consisted of peripheral blood, obtained on day 0 of AZD1222 vaccination. These receptors were collected from an adult in good health.

The CDR3 reads CASSYEGAGNTIYF. The CDR3 DNA follows: TGTGCCAGCAGTTACGAGGGTGCTGGAAACACCATATATTTT. The V and J genes are TRBV6-6 and TRBJ1-3, with D uncertain. V was clipped by 2 bases and J by 2 bases, with 7 bases between them. From germline, CDR1 is MNHNY and CDR2 SVGAGI (reference sequence). This CDR3 contains 14 residues.

This clone was found once. The rearrangement joins TRBV19 to TRBJ1-6; 11 bases fit TRBD1. Germline V gene sequence: CDR1 LNHDA, CDR2 SQIVND (reference sequence). J gave up 7 bases and V 6 bases, and 2 bases lay outside the gene matches. This CDR3 has 14 residues. In DNA, the CDR3 is TGTGCCAGTAGCGGGACAGGGGGAAATTCACCCCTCCACTTT. This encodes CASSGTGGNSPLHF.

The rearrangement links TRBV10-1 to TRBJ2-1, with 8 bases fitting TRBD2. V shed 6 bases and J 3 bases; nucleotides not matched to a gene: 4. The CDR3 loop spans 14 amino acids. Per the germline V gene, CDR1 is WNHNN and CDR2 is SYGVQD (reference sequence). The CDR3 bases are TGCGCCAGCAGCTTCGGGGGGGGCTACAATGAGCAGTTCTTC. Protein: CASSFGGGYNEQFF.

This clone has just one count. Relative to the germline gene, one junction end is altered; a read error may explain this. This sequence joins TRBV7-7 and TRBJ2-5; D is uncertain. Germline CDR1 is SSHAT and CDR2 is FNYEAQ (reference sequence). CDR3 length equals 16 residues. The CDR3 DNA follows: TGTGCTAGCAGCTTCGGGCTTACCGTGGGCCAAGAGACCCAGTACTTC. Translation gives CASSFGLTVGQETQYF. Filled out from reference TRBV7-7 and TRBJ2-5, the complete variable domain reads GAGVSQSPRYKVTKRGQDVTLRCDPISSHATLYWYQQALGQGPEFLTYFNYEAQPDKSGLPSDRFSAERPEGSISTLTIQRTEQRDSAMYRCASSFGLTVGQETQYFGPGTRLLVL.

The V gene is TRBV10-2, the J gene TRBJ1-2; no reliable D call. V shed 2 bases and J shed 8 bases, with 12 bases lying between them. CDR3 length equals 13 residues. Germline assignment: CDR1 WSHSY and CDR2 SAAADI. CDR3 bases: TGCGCCAGCAGTGAGGGCCCGAACCGGGGCTACACCTTC. Its translation: CASSEGPNRGYTF.

V and J are TRBV9 and TRBJ2-3; 9 bases fit TRBD2. The germline V gene has CDR1 SGDLS and CDR2 YYNGEE. The J segment lost 0 bases and the V segment lost 0 bases, leaving 8 bases of the junction unmatched. The CDR3 length is 18 residues. The CDR3, as DNA: TGTGCCAGCAGCGTAGATTGGGGTAGCGGGAGAAGCACAGATACGCAGTATTTT. Translated, it gives CASSVDWGSGRSTDTQYF.

This clone showed up just once. The chain joins TRBV18 to TRBJ2-5; D is undetermined. Germline loops: CDR1 KGHSH, CDR2 LQKENI. The CDR3 length is 12 residues. V gave up 4 bases and J gave up 3 bases, with 6 bases separating them. In nucleotides, the CDR3 is TGTGCCAGCTCACGCCAGGAAGAGACCCAGTACTTC. It encodes CASSRQEETQYF.

The gene calls are TRBV6-1 and TRBJ2-7; 11 bases map to TRBD1. After removal of 2 bases from V and 7 bases from J, the junction contained 7 bases not matched to a gene. The CDR3 has 15 amino acids. CDR1 is MNHNS, CDR2 SASEGT, per germline. The CDR3 region has the DNA TGTGCCAGCAGTGAAAAGAGGACAGGGGGCTGGGAGCAGTACTTC. Protein: CASSEKRTGGWEQYF.

V usage is TRBV6-1 and J usage is TRBJ1-1; D is unclear. Between the trimmed V and J ends, which lost 3 bases and 1 base, there was a span of 18 bases. Per the germline V gene, CDR1 is MNHNS and CDR2 is SASEGT. The CDR3 is made up of 17 amino acids. The CDR3: CASSDPSRGRANTEAFF. The CDR3 nucleotides are TGTGCCAGCAGTGACCCGAGTCGGGGTCGGGCGAACACTGAAGCTTTCTTT.

This chain joins TRBV5-1 and TRBJ1-1; TRBD1 might be the D (5 bases). The CDR3 is 13 amino acids. Germline CDR1 reads SGHRS; CDR2 reads YFSETQ. V was pared by 4 bases and J by 3 bases, with 10 bases between. The CDR3 DNA reads TGCGCCAGCAGCGCCTCGGGGGACACTGAAGCTTTCTTT. Translated: CASSASGDTEAFF. The entire variable domain, with the rest obtained from reference TRBV5-1 and TRBJ1-1, is as follows: KAGVTQTPRYLIKTRGQQVTLSCSPISGHRSVSWYQQTPGQGLQFLFEYFSETQRNKGNFPGRFSGRQFSNSRSEMNVSTLELGDSALYLCASSASGDTEAFFGQGTRLTVV.

This clone was detected only a few times. The V call is TRBV9, the J call TRBJ2-1; the D is unclear. V was cut by 2 bases and J by 0 bases, with 9 bases left in between. Per the germline V gene, CDR1 is SGDLS and CDR2 is YYNGEE. The CDR3 has 15 residues. This CDR3 is CASSVTESSYNEQFF. The CDR3 bases are TGTGCCAGCAGCGTTACGGAGAGCTCCTACAATGAGCAGTTCTTC.

This clone came up a few times. V usage is TRBV2 and J usage is TRBJ2-7; tentatively, D is TRBD1 or TRBD2 (5 bases each). This CDR3 is 14 amino acids long. Germline V gene lookup returns CDR1 SNHLY and CDR2 FYNNEI. Trimming stripped 8 bases from V and 1 base from J, with 15 bases between. The DNA for the CDR3 is TGTGCCAGCCTTTGGGAGAGGGGTTCCTACGAGCAGTACTTC. The encoded protein is CASLWERGSYEQYF.

The CDR3 sequence: CASSEGKLGQGGNIQYF. DNA for the CDR3: TGCGCCAGCAGTGAAGGAAAGTTGGGACAGGGGGGAAACATTCAGTACTTC. This chain uses TRBV10-1 with TRBJ2-4; 11 nucleotides align to TRBD1. V trimming: 3 bases; J trimming: 6 bases; junction bases outside the gene matches: 10. The CDR3 has 17 residues. CDR1 and CDR2 from the germline V gene are WNHNN and SYGVQD (reference sequence).

This chain connects TRBV3-1 (or the pseudogene TRBV3-2) to TRBJ1-2; D might be TRBD1 (5 bases). The V gene lost 4 bases and the J gene lost 8 bases, with 23 bases spanning the gap. CDR3 length equals 16 residues. CDR1 is LGHDT, CDR2 YNNKEL, per germline (reference sequence). The CDR3 region has the DNA TGTGCCAGCAGCCGCTCCGGGACCTTATCCCCTATGGGCTACACCTTC. This translates into CASSRSGTLSPMGYTF.

This chain links TRBV4-1 with TRBJ2-1; 12 bases map to TRBD2. The CDR3 runs to 16 residues. CDR1 and CDR2 from the germline V gene are MGHRA and YSYEKL. The V segment lost 2 bases and the J segment 6 bases; nucleotides outside the gene matches: 5. CDR3 in DNA: TGCGCCAGCAGCCAATTCCTAGCGGGGGGGCGCAATGAGCAGTTCTTC. This encodes CASSQFLAGGRNEQFF.

This rearrangement joins TRBV27 to TRBJ2-7, with 7 bases that match TRBD1. The CDR3 has 15 residues. Germline values: CDR1 MNHEY, CDR2 SMNVEV (reference sequence). V shed 4 bases, J shed 5 bases, and the junction held 11 bases outside the gene matches. DNA for the CDR3: TGTGCCAGCAGTTATCGACAGGGAGTAAGTAACGAGCAGTACTTC. It specifies CASSYRQGVSNEQYF.

J is TRBJ1-2 and V is TRBV3-1 (or the pseudogene TRBV3-2); 8 bases match TRBD1. With 3 bases clipped from V and 2 bases from J, the junction kept 14 bases outside the gene matches. CDR1 is LGHDT and CDR2 is YNNKEL in the germline V gene (reference sequence). The CDR3 spans 18 residues. CDR3 nucleotides: TGTGCCAGCAGCCAGGAGGACAGGGCCCCTTTCGGAAACTATGGCTACACCTTC. Its protein is CASSQEDRAPFGNYGYTF.